This passage covers 11 T cell receptor beta chains from one sample sequenced in a study of blood T cells in healthy people across ages. A second PCR, run for roughly 7 to 11 cycles, used a sample-barcoded 5' primer plus a J-beta primer mix. Each CDR3 protein gets one entry after TCRdb re-called the 5' RACE reads with MiXCR. The sample comprises over 1,300,000 distinct CDR3 sequences, 59% of which are singletons, and over 6.5% rests with the top ten. Material for sequencing was blood. The receptors stem from a man younger than 35 in good health.

The rearrangement joins TRBV11-3 to TRBJ2-1, with D tentatively TRBD1 (6 bases). Near its end, the DNA agrees better with TRBJ2-7, so the J call may be wrong. Germline CDR1 and CDR2: SGHNT and YENEEA. The CDR3 has 14 residues. The CDR3 reads CASSQGTLYNEQYF. CDR3 DNA: TGTGCCAGCAGCCAGGGGACCCTCTACAATGAGCAGTACTTC.

This chain connects TRBV5-1 to TRBJ1-1, with 9 positions matching TRBD1. The CDR3 contains 17 residues. V trimming: 2 bases; J trimming: 0 bases; junction bases outside the gene matches: 8. The germline gives CDR1 SGHRS, CDR2 YFSETQ. DNA for the CDR3: TGCGCCAGCAGCTTTCAAACAGGGGGCGCGGTGAACACTGAAGCTTTCTTT. Protein: CASSFQTGGAVNTEAFF.

This clonotype was counted a few times. The V call is TRBV12-3 or TRBV12-4, the J call TRBJ2-7, with D uncertain. The CDR3 loop spans 12 amino acids. V was trimmed by 4 bases and J by 4 bases, leaving 8 bases between them. The CDR3 protein is CASSCTAYEQYF. Written as DNA, the CDR3 is TGTGCCAGCAGTTGCACAGCATACGAGCAGTACTTC.

The table lists this clonotype with a few counts. The chain uses TRBV20-1 and TRBJ1-2, with a tentative D call TRBD1 (6 bases). Trimming left V 2 bases short and J 3 bases short, with 7 bases between. Germline CDR1 reads DFQATT; CDR2 reads SNEGSKA (reference sequence). This CDR3 comprises 12 residues. CDR3 sequence: CSARKGDYGYTF. For the CDR3, the DNA is TGCAGTGCTAGAAAGGGGGACTATGGCTACACCTTC.

The gene calls are TRBV6-5 and TRBJ2-5; 8 nucleotides align to TRBD1. V trimming: 4 bases; J trimming: 5 bases; junction bases outside the gene matches: 15. The germline V gene encodes CDR1 MNHEY and CDR2 SVGAGI. The length of the CDR3 is 17 residues. In DNA form, the CDR3 reads TGTGCCAGCAGTTCCCCAGGGGGCTGGGGTAATAAGGAGACCCAGTACTTC. Protein sequence: CASSSPGGWGNKETQYF.

The chain is built from TRBV11-2 and TRBJ2-5, with D perhaps matching TRBD2 (5 bases). The DNA matches TRBJ2-7 better at its end, which makes the J call doubtful. CDR1 is SGHAT, CDR2 FQNNGV, per germline. CDR3 length equals 12 residues. Here the CDR3 reads CASSLMEVEQYF. The CDR3 DNA is TGTGCCAGCAGCTTAATGGAGGTCGAGCAGTACTTC.

The chain is built from TRBV18 and TRBJ2-7, with 10 bases aligning to TRBD2. CDR1 is KGHSH and CDR2 is LQKENI in the germline V gene. The CDR3 spans 15 residues. Trimming at V came to 4 bases and at J to 0 bases, leaving 3 bases not matched to a gene. CDR3 sequence (DNA): TGTGCCAGCTCACGACCTAGCGGGAGCTCCTACGAGCAGTACTTC. Protein product: CASSRPSGSSYEQYF.

CDR3 in DNA: TGTGCCAGCAGTGGGGTCACAGTTTGGGGATCTAATTCACCCCTCCACTTT. The encoded protein is CASSGVTVWGSNSPLHF. The V gene is TRBV25-1, the J gene TRBJ1-6; D unresolved. Per germline, CDR1 MGHDK and CDR2 SYGVNS. The CDR3 loop spans 17 amino acids. Trimming took 4 bases from V and 6 from J, leaving 19 bases between them.

This clonotype showed up just once. At one boundary the junction diverges from the germline segment, which might be a read error. The chain uses TRBV5-5 and TRBJ1-2; D call uncertain. The CDR3 consists of 14 residues. Germline V lookup: CDR1 SGHKS, CDR2 YYEKEE (reference sequence). CDR3 in DNA: TGTGCCAGCAGCCAGCCAGGACGGAACTATGGCTACGCCTTC. Its translation: CASSQPGRNYGYAF.

CDR3 in DNA: TGTGCCAGCAGCCTGAAGGACCACATTTATGGCTACACCTTC. It codes for CASSLKDHIYGYTF. The genes are TRBV5-6 and TRBJ1-2; D not certain. Deletions cut 4 bases from V and 5 bases from J, with 15 bases between. Germline CDR1 reads SGHDT; CDR2 reads YYEEEE. The CDR3 runs 14 residues.

The chain employs TRBV10-1 and TRBJ2-5, with D tentatively TRBD1 (5 bases). The V gene lost 4 bases and the J gene lost 1 base, with 13 bases spanning the gap. The CDR3 extends over 15 amino acids. CDR1 is WNHNN and CDR2 is SYGVQD in the germline V gene (reference sequence). The CDR3: CASSVLVGPQETQYF. CDR3 DNA: TGCGCCAGCAGTGTTTTAGTGGGGCCCCAAGAGACCCAGTACTTC.